This TCR beta chain was sequenced in a study of blood T cell repertoires in COVID-19. At the level of the study: COVID-19 samples from acute and convalescent phases originated in the United States, Italy and Spain.

Original analysis: How many nucleated cells were present was estimated from reference gene primer amplification. Some clones are missing from TCRdb's copy, which holds only in-frame ones; the method was immunoSEQ multiplex PCR. V, J and clone size derive from that table, while D and trimming were established from the DNA sequence. This sample carries roughly 72,000 clones, more than 65% of them seen once, and the ten largest clones take roughly 5.9%. This CDR3 contains 16 residues. The genes are TRBV12-2 and TRBJ1-4; TRBD1 is the table's D call and was not checked against the DNA. TRBV12-2 counts as a pseudogene. The sequence was obtained from a woman over 75 with active or convalescent COVID-19. The source material was peripheral blood. DNA for the CDR3: TGTGCAAGTCGCTTAGCGCGACAAACAACTAATGAAAAACTGTTTTTT. Its protein product is CASRLARQTTNEKLFF.